Shown below are 27 T cell receptor beta chains from a single sample sequenced in a study of a mutant IDH1 vaccine in newly diagnosed glioma. Regarding time point: baseline, week 1 (first vaccination visit). The treatment is: pre-vaccination baseline after standard-of-care therapy. Method: immunoSEQ multiplex PCR; TCRdb's copy keeps in-frame clones and lacks some. The sample lists about 38,000 clones, roughly three quarters seen once, with roughly 9.1% in the top ten. Sequences were derived from PBMCs, sampled from a glioma patient treated with radiotherapy, temozolomide or both. All receptors derive from a man aged 40-55 years with glioma. Some clones in this sample may be carry-over from other donors' samples.

In its sample, this clone was seen once. The CDR3 loop reads CASKASTGMDTGELFF. DNA of the CDR3: TGTGCCAGCAAGGCTTCTACAGGGATGGACACCGGGGAGCTGTTTTTT. The V and J genes are TRBV6-4 and TRBJ2-2; maybe TRBD1 (6 bases). The V gene lost 7 bases and the J gene lost 3 bases, with 18 bases spanning the gap. Germline assignment: CDR1 MRHNA and CDR2 SNTAGT. This CDR3 has 16 residues.

This clone counts as medium-sized. The J gene is TRBJ1-1, the V gene TRBV6-6, with TRBD1 matching 7 bases. Looked up from germline, CDR1 is MNHNY and CDR2 is SVGAGI (reference sequence). The trim removed 10 bases at V and 8 bases at J, leaving 13 bases unmatched. CDR3 size: 13 residues. CDR3 DNA: TGTGCCACCGCAAGGGAGGGGGCAATGGAAGCTTTCTTT. It codes for CATAREGAMEAFF.

This chain uses TRBV5-1 with TRBJ1-2; 7 nucleotides agree with TRBD1. In germline, CDR1 is SGHRS, CDR2 YFSETQ. This CDR3 has 15 amino acids. J lost 4 bases, V lost 1 base, and 7 bases had no gene match. This CDR3 reads CASSLSMGQTYGYTF. Written as DNA, the CDR3 is TGCGCCAGCAGCTTGTCTATGGGACAGACCTATGGCTACACCTTC.

The chain carries TRBV4-1 and TRBJ1-6; D unresolved. Germline V gene sequence: CDR1 MGHRA, CDR2 YSYEKL. This CDR3 has 18 residues. V was trimmed by 0 bases and J by 7 bases, leaving 19 bases between them. CDR3 amino acids: CASSQDPPLDIGNSPLHF. The CDR3, as DNA: TGCGCCAGCAGCCAAGATCCCCCGCTCGACATCGGCAATTCACCCCTCCACTTT.

The chain couples TRBV5-4 to TRBJ1-5; D gene ambiguous. V was trimmed by 0 bases and J by 3 bases, leaving 10 bases between them. Germline V CDR1 and CDR2: SGHNT, YYREEE (reference sequence). The CDR3 runs to 15 residues. CDR3 residues: CASSLGGGTNQPQHF. DNA of the CDR3: TGTGCCAGCAGCTTGGGGGGAGGCACCAATCAGCCCCAGCATTTT.

The V gene is TRBV19, the J gene TRBJ1-5; D is unclear. Germline-derived CDR1 and CDR2 are LNHDA and SQIVND (reference sequence). This CDR3 is built from 13 residues. With 6 bases removed from V and 5 bases from J, the gap between germline ends came to 11 bases. The CDR3 sequence: CASSPRSDQPQHF. CDR3 sequence (DNA): TGTGCCAGTAGCCCCCGATCGGATCAGCCCCAGCATTTT.

This chain links TRBV6-5 with TRBJ2-1, with no clear D. V lost 0 bases and J lost 8, with 8 bases in between. The CDR3 loop spans 13 amino acids. Germline V gene lookup returns CDR1 MNHEY and CDR2 SVGAGI. The CDR3 coding sequence is TGTGCCAGCAGTTACTCGAATGGCGATGAGCAGTTCTTC. Encoded protein: CASSYSNGDEQFF.

On this clone itself: Other DNA sequences in this specimen translate into the identical CDR3. The V and J genes are TRBV6-4 and TRBJ2-1, with TRBD2 identical over 10 bases. Trimming removed 0 bases from V and 6 bases from J; junction bases left unmatched: 2. The CDR3 sequence is 15 residues long. Germline values: CDR1 MRHNA, CDR2 SNTAGT. DNA of the CDR3: TGTGCCAGCAGTGACTCAAGCGGGGGGGCCAATGAGCAGTTCTTC. Translation: CASSDSSGGANEQFF.

This sequence joins TRBV14 and TRBJ2-2; D uncertain. The germline V gene encodes CDR1 SGHDN and CDR2 FVKESK. This CDR3 has 17 residues. The germline V and J ends were trimmed by 0 bases and 1 base, with 12 bases remaining between them. The CDR3 DNA sequence: TGTGCCAGCAGCCAAGAGACCCATACTTGGAACACCGGGGAGCTGTTTTTT. It yields the protein CASSQETHTWNTGELFF.

The chain has TRBV21-1 and TRBJ1-2. TRBV21-1 is annotated as a pseudogene. This CDR3 contains 11 residues. The CDR3 DNA follows: TGTGCCGGGTCTCGGGACTATGGCTACACCTTC. It is translated as CAGSRDYGYTF.

This chain connects TRBV5-8 to TRBJ2-7, with D possibly matching TRBD1 (5 bases). This CDR3 contains 17 residues. Germline CDR1 is SGHTS and CDR2 is YDEGEE. Trimming left V 0 bases short and J 0 bases short, with 16 bases between. CDR3 bases: TGTGCCAGCAGCTTGGATCGACAGTCTTTTACCTCCTACGAGCAGTACTTC. It specifies CASSLDRQSFTSYEQYF.

This chain connects TRBV7-8 to TRBJ2-4, with D perhaps given as TRBD1 or TRBD2 (5 bases each). Trimming took off 5 bases at V and 7 bases at J, with 18 bases between the two ends. The CDR3 loop spans 15 amino acids. In germline, CDR1 is SGHVS, CDR2 FQNEAQ. The CDR3 region is CASSRGVSAANIQYF. CDR3 bases: TGTGCCAGCAGCAGAGGGGTTTCAGCCGCGAACATTCAGTACTTC.

The chain employs TRBV5-1 and TRBJ2-3; 7 bases map to TRBD1. V lost 5 bases, J lost 4 bases, and 7 bases stayed unmatched. In germline, CDR1 is SGHRS, CDR2 YFSETQ. The CDR3 sequence is 14 residues long. The CDR3 nucleotides read TGCGCCAGCAGTAGGGGGCTGGGGCCAGATACGCAGTATTTT. Amino acid sequence: CASSRGLGPDTQYF.

Comments on this clone: The same CDR3 arises from other DNA sequences in this sample as well. The J gene is TRBJ1-2, the V gene TRBV29-1, with D unclear. This CDR3 contains 12 residues. The germline CDR1 and CDR2 sequences are SQVTM and ANQGSEA. The CDR3 is CSTKVFNYGYTF. As DNA, the CDR3 is TGCAGTACAAAGGTTTTCAACTATGGCTACACCTTC.

The CDR3 here is CSVEADNYEQYF. CDR3 bases: TGCAGCGTCGAGGCGGACAACTACGAGCAGTACTTC. The chain couples TRBV29-1 to TRBJ2-7, with a tentative D call TRBD1 (5 bases). Trimming stripped 6 bases from V and 3 bases from J, with 12 bases between. Looked up from germline, CDR1 is SQVTM and CDR2 is ANQGSEA. This CDR3 region has 12 residues.

A few counts support this clone. The V call is TRBV11-2, the J call TRBJ2-1; D call uncertain. Germline V gene sequence: CDR1 SGHAT, CDR2 FQNNGV. V was shortened by 1 base and J by 10 bases, with 11 bases between the two germline ends. This CDR3 comprises 13 residues. CDR3 loop: CASSLGTGQEQFF. CDR3 nucleotides: TGTGCCAGCAGCTTAGGGACCGGCCAGGAGCAGTTCTTC.

The chain links TRBV7-2 to TRBJ2-2; TRBD2 aligns across 8 bases. Germline assignment: CDR1 SGHTA and CDR2 FQGNSA. V lost 3 bases to trimming and J lost 4 bases; unmatched junction nucleotides: 4. The CDR3 spans 15 residues. The CDR3 is CASSFRRGGTGELFF. CDR3 DNA: TGTGCCAGCAGCTTTAGACGGGGGGGCACCGGGGAGCTGTTTTTT.

This rearrangement joins TRBV19 to TRBJ2-1, with 11 nucleotides matching TRBD1. Looked up from germline, CDR1 is LNHDA and CDR2 is SQIVND (reference sequence). This CDR3 is 12 amino acids long. CDR3 nucleotide sequence: TGTGCTTCAGGGGACAGGGGGAATGAGCAGTTCTTC. Encoded protein: CASGDRGNEQFF.

The rearrangement uses TRBV20-1 and TRBJ2-5, with 7 bases fitting TRBD1. This CDR3 has 11 amino acids. Trimming took 8 bases from V and 5 from J; bases not matched to a gene: 5. CDR1 DFQATT and CDR2 SNEGSKA come from the germline V gene (reference sequence). CDR3 residues: CSYTRGETQYF. The CDR3 coding sequence is TGCAGTTACACCAGGGGGGAGACCCAGTACTTC.

The rearrangement joins TRBV5-6 to TRBJ2-5; possible D gene TRBD2, 5 bases. The CDR3 covers 16 residues. The ends were cut back, 3 bases at V and 4 bases at J, with 19 bases in the middle. Germline lookup yields CDR1 SGHDT and CDR2 YYEEEE. CDR3 region: CASSYDLVLGAETQYF. CDR3 sequence (DNA): TGTGCCAGCAGCTATGATCTGGTGTTGGGAGCAGAGACCCAGTACTTC.

The count of this clone is one. The J gene is TRBJ2-2, the V gene TRBV5-4; D possibly corresponds to TRBD2 (5 bases). This CDR3 comprises 13 residues. Trimming shortened V by 4 bases and J by 5 bases, and 9 bases separated the two germline ends. Germline CDR1 and CDR2: SGHNT and YYREEE (reference sequence). This chain's CDR3 is CASSPGLTGELFF. CDR3 in DNA: TGTGCCAGCAGCCCGGGGTTAACCGGGGAGCTGTTTTTT.

This chain uses TRBV12-5 with TRBJ1-1, with no clear D. Per germline, CDR1 LGHNT and CDR2 FRNRAP. Deletions cut 5 bases from V and 1 base from J, with 8 bases between. The CDR3 has 13 amino acids. CDR3 amino acids: CASGATANTEAFF. CDR3 bases: TGTGCTAGTGGTGCTACAGCGAACACTGAAGCTTTCTTT.

The V and J genes are TRBV2 and TRBJ2-1, with TRBD2 matching over 8 bases. Looked up from germline, CDR1 is SNHLY and CDR2 is FYNNEI. The V gene end was trimmed by 10 bases and the J gene end by 5 bases; junction bases not matched to a gene: 10. The CDR3 contains 14 residues. The CDR3 loop is CATSGREVHNEQFF. CDR3 bases: TGTGCCACCTCCGGGAGGGAGGTCCACAATGAGCAGTTCTTC. Together with reference TRBV2 and TRBJ2-1, the CDR3 gives the full variable domain: EPEVTQTPSHQVTQMGQEVILRCVPISNHLYFYWYRQILGQKVEFLVSFYNNEISEKSEIFDDQFSVERPDGSNFTLKIRSTKLEDSAMYFCATSGREVHNEQFFGPGTRLTVL.

This clone showed up just a few times. The chain combines TRBV6-9 with TRBJ1-2; D uncertain. V was pared by 7 bases and J by 4 bases, with 16 bases between. The germline CDR1 and CDR2 sequences are MNHGY and SVAAGI. The CDR3 has 14 amino acids. CDR3 coding DNA: TGTGCCAGCATCTGTATAGCGCGCCCCTATGGCTACACCTTC. This sequence encodes CASICIARPYGYTF.

The rearrangement uses TRBV6-5 and TRBJ1-5, with D possibly TRBD1 on 5 matching bases. CDR1 is MNHEY and CDR2 is SVGAGI in the germline V gene. This CDR3 has 14 residues. The V end was cut by 8 bases, the J end by 5 bases, with 16 bases between. For the CDR3, the DNA is TGTGCCAGCGCTATCAGGGTAGTTGATCAGCCCCAGCATTTT. The encoded protein is CASAIRVVDQPQHF.

This chain links TRBV4-3 with TRBJ1-5; possibly TRBD1 for D (6 bases). Germline V gene sequence: CDR1 LGHNA, CDR2 YSLEER. There are 15 residues in the CDR3. Trimming left V 1 base short and J 0 bases short, with 7 bases between. CDR3 amino acids: CASSQGTASNQPQHF. CDR3 DNA: TGCGCCAGCAGCCAAGGGACAGCTAGCAATCAGCCCCAGCATTTT.

J is TRBJ1-1 and V is TRBV7-6, with 7 bases identical to TRBD1. The CDR3 extends over 14 amino acids. Germline CDR1 reads SGHVS; CDR2 reads FNYEAQ. V lost 5 bases to trimming and J lost 3 bases; unmatched junction nucleotides: 6. CDR3: CASSSRQGDTEAFF. The CDR3 DNA follows: TGTGCCAGCAGCAGTCGACAGGGAGACACTGAAGCTTTCTTT.